These 20 T cell receptor beta chains were sequenced from one sample in a study of regulatory T cells in long-lasting Graves disease (dated by TCRdb to about 2021). What this sample's time point label stands for: newly diagnosed GD, antithyroid drugs for less than 3 months. RNA was extracted from PBMCs in TRIzol for both TCR sequencing and RNA sequencing. Library method: multiplex PCR. Sequencing instrument: Illumina HiSeq 4000. TCR beta libraries were built with iRepertoire HTBI primers and Arm-PCR amplification of CDR3 regions. The raw public reads went through TCRdb reprocessing: fastp at Q25, MiXCR clone calling, in-frame beta chains kept. Rows with one shared CDR3 protein collapse into an entry with the most common genes and DNA. Across this sample there are some 500,000 distinct CDR3 sequences, with approximately 15% seen only once. In total, the top ten clones hold roughly a tenth of the sample.

This same sample was also part of a study on T cells in Graves' hyperthyroidism and ophthalmopathy.

The sequencing used peripheral blood mononuclear cells (PBMCs), collected at new diagnosis, from a patient treated with antithyroid drugs. The origin of the receptors is a young man with Graves disease. Donor details come from another sample of the same person, matched by shared clones.

This clonotype has a count of ten or more. The V and J genes are TRBV12-3 or TRBV12-4 and TRBJ2-2, with 7 bases fitting TRBD1. The CDR3 length is 16 residues. The ends lost 2 bases at V and 0 bases at J; junction bases unmatched: 3. The CDR3 nucleotides read TGTGCCAGCAGTTTATTAGGGACAGCGAACACCGGGGAGCTGTTTTTT. This translates into CASSLLGTANTGELFF.

This clonotype was counted at least ten times. The chain has TRBV2 and TRBJ2-1; no reliable D call. The CDR3 totals 13 residues. Trimming took off 8 bases at V and 8 bases at J, with 16 bases between the two ends. Germline V gene lookup returns CDR1 SNHLY and CDR2 FYNNEI. CDR3 protein: CASRSPLGDEQFF. The CDR3 coding sequence is TGTGCCAGCCGCTCACCCCTAGGAGATGAGCAGTTCTTC. Filled out from reference TRBV2 and TRBJ2-1, the complete variable domain reads EPEVTQTPSHQVTQMGQEVILRCVPISNHLYFYWYRQILGQKVEFLVSFYNNEISEKSEIFDDQFSVERPDGSNFTLKIRSTKLEDSAMYFCASRSPLGDEQFFGPGTRLTVL.

This clonotype was recorded many times. The chain has TRBV11-3 and TRBJ1-1; D gene uncertain. From germline, CDR1 is SGHNT and CDR2 YENEEA. The CDR3 is 13 residues long. Trimming removed 2 bases from V and 4 bases from J, with 8 bases in between. CDR3 residues: CASSLMSGTEAFF. The CDR3 DNA is TGTGCCAGCAGCTTAATGTCCGGCACTGAAGCTTTCTTT. The entire variable domain, with the rest obtained from reference TRBV11-3 and TRBJ1-1, is as follows: EAGVVQSPRYKIIEKKQPVAFWCNPISGHNTLYWYLQNLGQGPELLIRYENEEAVDDSQLPKDRFSAERLKGVDSTLKIQPAELGDSAVYLCASSLMSGTEAFFGQGTRLTVV.

This clonotype was seen ten or more times. The V and J genes are TRBV27 and TRBJ2-1; 14 bases map to TRBD2. V gave up 10 bases and J gave up 10 bases; unmatched junction bases: 15. The CDR3 is 16 amino acids. The V gene's germline CDR1 is MNHEY and CDR2 SMNVEV (reference sequence). The DNA of the CDR3 is TGTGCCACCCAGACCGAGACTAGCGGGAGGGGAGGCGAGCAGTTCTTC. Encoded protein: CATQTETSGRGGEQFF.

The V and J genes are TRBV20-1 and TRBJ2-7, with 15 bases aligning to TRBD2. This CDR3 is 17 amino acids long. The germline CDR1 and CDR2 sequences are DFQATT and SNEGSKA (reference sequence). V dropped 0 bases and J dropped 4; count of bases not matched to a gene: 7. The CDR3 loop reads CSARDWGTSGRLYEQYF. DNA for the CDR3: TGCAGTGCTAGAGATTGGGGGACTAGCGGGAGGTTATACGAGCAGTACTTC.

This chain connects TRBV4-2 to TRBJ2-7, with D perhaps matching TRBD1 or TRBD2 (5 bases each). Trimming pared 0 bases from V and 0 bases from J, leaving 12 bases between. Germline CDR1 is LGHNA and CDR2 is YNFKEQ. CDR3 length: 16 amino acids. The CDR3 reads CASSQEGLAGSYEQYF. For the CDR3, the DNA is TGTGCCAGCAGCCAAGAGGGGCTAGCCGGCTCCTACGAGCAGTACTTC.

This clonotype turned up a few times. The V call is TRBV27, the J call TRBJ2-1, with 7 bases aligning to TRBD2. The V gene's germline CDR1 is MNHEY and CDR2 SMNVEV (reference sequence). The CDR3 spans 16 residues. The J segment lost 1 base and the V segment lost 4 bases, leaving 7 bases of the junction unmatched. CDR3 nucleotide sequence: TGTGCCAGCAGTTGGTCCCTAGCGGCTTCCTACAATGAGCAGTTCTTC. Translation gives CASSWSLAASYNEQFF.

The rearrangement joins TRBV27 to TRBJ1-2; 9 bases match TRBD1. Germline assignment: CDR1 MNHEY and CDR2 SMNVEV (reference sequence). This CDR3 has 14 amino acids. Trimming took 6 bases from V and 2 from J; bases not matched to a gene: 4. The CDR3 loop reads CASRFDRGNYGYTF. The CDR3, as DNA: TGTGCCAGCAGATTTGACAGGGGGAACTATGGCTACACCTTC.

The table lists this clonotype with many counts. This chain uses TRBV10-3 with TRBJ2-7; tentatively, D is TRBD1 (6 bases). CDR1 and CDR2 from the germline V gene are ENHRY and SYGVKD. The CDR3 extends over 13 amino acids. Trimming left V 11 bases short and J 1 base short, with 15 bases between. This chain's CDR3 is CALSPGASYEQYF. CDR3 DNA: TGTGCCTTATCCCCAGGGGCATCCTACGAGCAGTACTTC.

This clonotype was seen many times. The chain uses TRBV7-9 and TRBJ2-7, with 10 bases aligning to TRBD1. Per germline, CDR1 SEHNR and CDR2 FQNEAQ (reference sequence). The J segment lost 2 bases and the V segment lost 7 bases, leaving 5 bases of the junction unmatched. The CDR3 runs 14 residues. The CDR3 region has the DNA TGTGCCAGCACCCGGACAGGGGGAGCCTACGAGCAGTACTTC. Encoded protein: CASTRTGGAYEQYF. The entire variable domain, with the rest obtained from reference TRBV7-9 and TRBJ2-7, is as follows: DTGVSQNPRHKITKRGQNVTFRCDPISEHNRLYWYRQTLGQGPEFLTYFQNEAQLEKSRLLSDRFSAERPKGSFSTLEIQRTEQGDSAMYLCASTRTGGAYEQYFGPGTRLTVT.

This clonotype was found many times. The rearrangement joins TRBV5-1 to TRBJ2-3, with D unclear. The CDR3 is 15 amino acids. Trimming removed 2 bases at V and 2 bases at J, with 12 bases between. The germline gives CDR1 SGHRS, CDR2 YFSETQ. CDR3 region: CASSFTGPSTDTQYF. CDR3 DNA sequence: TGCGCCAGCAGCTTCACCGGGCCGTCCACAGATACGCAGTATTTT.

The rearrangement links TRBV20-1 to TRBJ1-6, with D unclear. The germline V gene encodes CDR1 DFQATT and CDR2 SNEGSKA (reference sequence). V lost 6 bases and J 11 bases, leaving 8 bases between the germline ends. This CDR3 has 10 amino acids. CDR3 amino acids: CSAGSTPLHF. The DNA of the CDR3 is TGCAGTGCGGGGTCGACACCCCTCCACTTT.

This clonotype appeared a few times. This may be a read error, as it is one base from a much larger clone. J is TRBJ2-1 and V is TRBV6-1, with 12 bases lining up with TRBD2. The CDR3 spans 17 residues. Germline V gives CDR1 MNHNS, CDR2 SASEGT. As DNA, the CDR3 is TGTGCCAACAGTGCCCGACTAGCGGGAGCCCTCTACAATGAGCAGTTCTTC. Protein sequence: CANSARLAGALYNEQFF.

The sample holds many counts of this clonotype. The rearrangement links TRBV30 to TRBJ2-5; 8 positions agree with TRBD2. CDR1 GTSNPN and CDR2 SVGIG come from the germline V gene (reference sequence). V dropped 0 bases and J dropped 3; count of bases not matched to a gene: 9. This CDR3 region has 16 residues. The CDR3 protein is CAWSVAREGWEETQYF. The CDR3 region has the DNA TGTGCCTGGAGTGTTGCTCGGGAGGGATGGGAAGAGACCCAGTACTTC.

This clonotype was detected many times. The chain carries TRBV6-1 and TRBJ1-2; no reliable D call. The CDR3 loop spans 14 amino acids. V lost 7 bases and J lost 4, with 16 bases in between. Germline CDR1 and CDR2: MNHNS and SASEGT. The CDR3 nucleotides are TGTGCCAGCACCGTAGACCCTTGGGGCTATGGCTACACCTTC. Amino acid sequence: CASTVDPWGYGYTF.

This clonotype was seen just once. The chain is built from TRBV4-1 and TRBJ1-4; 8 positions match TRBD1. Trimming cost V 1 base and J 5 bases; bases outside gene matches: 6. CDR3 length: 16 amino acids. Germline CDR1 is MGHRA and CDR2 is YSYEKL. The CDR3 sequence is CASSQGETGVNEKLFF. Here the CDR3 DNA reads TGCGCCAGCAGCCAAGGAGAGACAGGGGTAAATGAAAAACTGTTTTTT.

This clonotype was seen more than once but under ten times. The rearrangement links TRBV19 to TRBJ1-4; TRBD1 might be the D (5 bases). This CDR3 spans 14 amino acids. CDR1 and CDR2 (germline): LNHDA, SQIVND (reference sequence). With 3 bases removed from V and 7 bases from J, the gap between germline ends came to 12 bases. The CDR3 loop reads CASSIAGAPEKLFF. The CDR3 DNA follows: TGTGCCAGTAGTATCGCTGGGGCGCCTGAAAAACTGTTTTTT.

This clonotype was recorded a few times. The chain uses TRBV12-3 or TRBV12-4 and TRBJ1-2; D is uncertain. Trimming removed 3 bases at V and 0 bases at J, with 11 bases between. This CDR3 is built from 15 residues. Here the CDR3 DNA reads TGTGCCAGCAGTTTGGGCAGAGGAACTAACTATGGCTACACCTTC. Protein: CASSLGRGTNYGYTF.

This clonotype was seen repeatedly, ten times or more. The rearrangement joins TRBV29-1 to TRBJ1-4, with a weak D call TRBD1 (6 bases). The V end lost 4 bases, the J end lost 7 bases, and 10 bases lay between the germline ends. Germline CDR1 reads SQVTM; CDR2 reads ANQGSEA. The CDR3 has 12 amino acids. The CDR3 nucleotides read TGCAGCGTTGTAACAGGGAGTGAAAAACTGTTTTTT. It codes for CSVVTGSEKLFF.

The chain carries TRBV15 and TRBJ2-1; D may correspond to TRBD1 or TRBD2 (5 bases each). The CDR3 length is 14 residues. The V gene's germline CDR1 is LNHNV and CDR2 YYDKDF (reference sequence). Deletions cut 0 bases from V and 10 bases from J, with 13 bases between. CDR3 DNA sequence: TGTGCCACCAGCAGAGATTGGGACGCCCGAGAGCAGTTCTTC. Protein product: CATSRDWDAREQFF.